These 16 T cell receptor beta chains originate from one sample sequenced in a study of tumor-infiltrating lymphocytes in primary liver carcinoma. Scientists recovered RNA and DNA together from roughly 21-30 mg of unsorted bulk tissue. With a constant-region primer, TCR beta cDNA was made from 400 to 550 ng of total RNA. Sequencing libraries for TCR beta derived from three nested multiplex PCR rounds that used slightly modified ARM-PCR. In the first two PCR rounds, TRBV1-TRBV30 forward primers were paired with a C-beta reverse primer, and each round lasted roughly 9 cycles. TCRdb reanalysed the multiplex PCR reads using MiXCR and keeps one entry per CDR3 protein. The repertoire has just under 95,000 distinct CDR3 sequences, just over 65% of them found once; the top ten carry about 27%. The sequencing input was tumor-adjacent normal liver tissue. The source of these receptors is a man aged 40-49 years with primary liver carcinoma and hepatitis B virus infection.

A remark on this clonotype: Given the absence of the conserved phenylalanine or tryptophan at the CDR3 end, a read error is likely. The V call is TRBV11-2, the J call TRBJ2-6; 10 bases are a match to TRBD2. The germline gives CDR1 SGHAT, CDR2 FQNNGV. The CDR3 runs to 20 residues. This chain's CDR3 is CASSLDSVAGGLSGANVLTS. The CDR3 DNA reads TGTGCCAGCAGCTTAGATTCGGTAGCGGGAGGCCTCTCTGGTGCCAACGTCCTGACTTCC.

About this clonotype: Just one base apart from a much larger clone, this may be a read error. This chain connects TRBV6-5 to TRBJ2-7; a possible D gene is TRBD2 (6 bases). With 8 bases removed from V and 5 bases from J, the gap between germline ends came to 10 bases. Germline loops: CDR1 MNHEY, CDR2 SVGAGI. The CDR3 is 11 amino acids. CDR3 residues: CASSGGDEQYF. The DNA for the CDR3 is TGTGCCAGCTCTGGCGGGGACGAGCAGTACTTC.

The gene calls are TRBV7-9 and TRBJ2-4, with D perhaps TRBD2 (6 bases). Germline values: CDR1 SEHNR, CDR2 FQNEAQ (reference sequence). The CDR3 runs 16 residues. Trimming cost V 5 bases and J 2 bases, with 16 bases left between them. The CDR3 sequence is CASSPPVEGSKNIQYF. The CDR3 region has the DNA TGTGCCAGCAGCCCACCAGTGGAGGGGTCCAAAAACATTCAGTACTTC.

Comments on this clonotype: It may be a read error: a sequence one base away is much more abundant. This sequence joins TRBV5-6 and TRBJ2-1; D may correspond to TRBD1 or TRBD2 (5 bases each). Germline V CDR1 and CDR2: SGHDT, YYEEEE. The CDR3 totals 18 residues. CDR3 region: CASILAGTARQFVNEQFF. DNA for the CDR3: TGTGCCAGCATCTTGGCCGGGACCGCGCGGCAATTCGTCAATGAGCAGTTCTTC. Supplemented by reference TRBV5-6 and TRBJ2-1, the full variable domain reads DAGVTQSPTHLIKTRGQQVTLRCSPKSGHDTVSWYQQALGQGPQFIFQYYEEEERQRGNFPDRFSGHQFPNYSSELNVNALLLGDSALYLCASILAGTARQFVNEQFFGPGTRLTVL.

The chain links TRBV6-1 to TRBJ2-3, with 7 bases matching TRBD2. With 4 bases clipped from V and 4 bases from J, the junction kept 11 bases outside the gene matches. Looked up from germline, CDR1 is MNHNS and CDR2 is SASEGT. This CDR3 is built from 16 residues. CDR3 sequence reads: CASSVAVAGMADTQYF. Written as DNA, the CDR3 is TGTGCCAGCAGTGTGGCCGTAGCGGGTATGGCAGATACGCAGTATTTT.

Turning to this clonotype: This may come from a read error, since a much larger clone is one base off. The gene calls are TRBV5-5 and TRBJ2-2; D not resolved. CDR1 is SGHKS and CDR2 is YYEKEE in the germline V gene (reference sequence). This CDR3 is 16 amino acids long. V lost 0 bases, J lost 5 bases, and 14 bases lay in between. For the CDR3, the DNA is TGTGCCAGCAGCTTGGAAACTACCTTAATGACCGGGGAGCTGTTTTTT. Translation gives CASSLETTLMTGELFF.

On this clonotype itself: Compared with germline, one end of the junction differs, possibly owing to a read error. The chain recombines TRBV12-3 or TRBV12-4 with TRBJ2-2, with D maybe TRBD2 (5 bases). The CDR3 extends over 14 amino acids. The CDR3 is CASSLSVNTGELSF. CDR3 sequence (DNA): TGTGCCAGCAGTTTGTCAGTCAACACCGGGGAGCTGTCCTTT.

This clonotype was seen a handful of times. The junction departs from germline at one end; a sequencing error may be responsible. The chain carries TRBV30 and TRBJ1-1, with unresolved D. The CDR3 is 14 amino acids. Germline lookup yields CDR1 GTSNPN and CDR2 SVGIG (reference sequence). CDR3 residues: CVWSPPGGNTEAFF. The CDR3 nucleotides are TGTGTCTGGAGTCCCCCTGGAGGAAACACTGAAGCTTTCTTT.

This clonotype was counted between two and nine times. An end of the junction does not agree with germline; a read error may underlie this. V is TRBV7-9 and J is TRBJ2-5; 8 positions match TRBD2. The CDR3 extends over 16 amino acids. Germline values: CDR1 SEHNR, CDR2 FQNEAQ (reference sequence). CDR3 in DNA: TGTACCAGCAGCTTAGTTAGCGGGACGGGATCGGAGACCCAGTACTTC. Its translation: CTSSLVSGTGSETQYF.

As DNA, the CDR3 is TGTGCCAGCAGTCCTCAGGGACTAGCGGGACTTAGAGAGACCCAGTACTTC. Translated, it gives CASSPQGLAGLRETQYF. The V call is TRBV6-6, the J call TRBJ2-5, with 13 bases matching TRBD2. Germline trimming cut 5 bases from V and 4 bases from J; bases unmatched to any gene: 10. Germline V gene data show CDR1 as MNHNY and CDR2 as SVGAGI (reference sequence). CDR3 size: 17 residues.

This clonotype was observed many times. The rearrangement joins TRBV6-6 to TRBJ2-2, with D hard to call. Per the germline V gene, CDR1 is MNHNY and CDR2 is SVGAGI (reference sequence). V shed 2 bases and J shed 5 bases, with 15 bases lying between them. The CDR3 loop spans 16 amino acids. The CDR3 region is CASSYLLPGLTGELFF. The DNA of the CDR3 is TGTGCCAGCAGTTACCTATTACCAGGTTTAACCGGGGAGCTGTTTTTT.

The rearrangement joins TRBV12-3 or TRBV12-4 to TRBJ1-1, with 8 bases identical to TRBD1. J lost 6 bases, V lost 5 bases, and 11 bases had no gene match. The CDR3 spans 15 residues. Written as DNA, the CDR3 is TGTGCCAGCAGTCCAACAGGGGGTGAGGGCGCTGAAGCTTTCTTT. Amino acids: CASSPTGGEGAEAFF.

This clonotype came up many times. This chain links TRBV12-3 or TRBV12-4 with TRBJ2-2; D possibly corresponds to TRBD1 (5 bases). V was shortened by 5 bases and J by 11 bases, with 21 bases between the two germline ends. The CDR3 extends over 15 amino acids. The chain's CDR3 is CASSQDSYAEGELFF. As DNA, the CDR3 is TGTGCCAGCAGTCAAGACAGTTACGCGGAAGGAGAGCTGTTTTTT.

A remark on this clonotype: At one boundary the junction diverges from the germline segment, which might be a read error. The chain is built from TRBV7-9 and TRBJ2-1, with 11 bases that match TRBD2. Per germline, CDR1 SEHNR and CDR2 FQNEAQ (reference sequence). This CDR3 is built from 17 residues. The CDR3 sequence: CASSSVGLAGQINERFF. The CDR3 bases are TGTGCCAGCAGCTCCGTAGGACTAGCGGGTCAGATTAATGAGCGGTTCTTC.

On this clonotype: This may stem from a read error, because a much larger clone lies one nucleotide away. V and J are TRBV6-1 and TRBJ1-5; TRBD1 matches 10 bases. Germline lookup yields CDR1 MNHNS and CDR2 SASEGT. The CDR3 totals 16 residues. This CDR3 reads CTSRLGTGAGNQPQHF. CDR3 sequence (DNA): TGTACCAGCAGACTCGGGACAGGGGCGGGCAATCAGCCCCAGCATTTT.

As regards this clonotype: The CDR3 end shows no conserved phenylalanine or tryptophan, and so a read error is likely. This sequence joins TRBV12-5 and TRBJ1-1; 8 nucleotides match TRBD1. This CDR3 comprises 12 residues. Germline-derived CDR1 and CDR2 are LGHNT and FRNRAP. Losses at the gene ends were 3 bases for V and 11 bases for J; bases not matched to a gene: 5. DNA of the CDR3: TGTGCTAGTGGTTTAGGACAGGGTGAGGCTTTCCTT. The encoded protein is CASGLGQGEAFL.